A selection of T cell receptor beta chains follows, all from one sample in a study of human thymus T cells. Generated by immunoSEQ multiplex PCR, the TCRdb table keeps only in-frame clones and is missing some. The data contain about 44,000 clones, 94% of them singletons. Sequenced material: blood. The receptors derive from a boy younger than two with a congenital heart defect but otherwise immunologically healthy. Each CDR3 is given with its conserved first and last residue. A D gene is named only where the DNA matches it firmly. Some rows have no size entry. The others give once, few or many, or a class for an expanded clone.

D	V	size	J	CDR3	DNA
TRBD1	TRBV9	-	TRBJ2-1	CASSEVTGGGVERRYNEQFF	TGTGCCAGCAGCGAGGTAACAGGGGGCGGCGTTGAGCGTCGGTACAATGAGCAGTTCTTC
-	TRBV5-1	-	TRBJ2-3	CASSLDRAGDTQYF	TGCGCCAGCAGCTTGGACAGGGCGGGGGATACGCAGTATTTT
-	TRBV19	-	TRBJ2-7	CASSKGSYSYEQYF	TGTGCCAGTAGTAAGGGGTCCTACTCCTACGAGCAGTACTTC
-	TRBV2	-	TRBJ2-7	CASSDNGAVGEQYF	TGTGCCAGCAGTGATAACGGGGCCGTCGGGGAGCAGTACTTC
-	TRBV30	-	TRBJ2-5	CAWSAGLVETQYF	TGTGCCTGGAGTGCGGGCCTGGTGGAGACCCAGTACTTC
TRBD1	TRBV4-1	once	TRBJ2-1	CASSRDRAYNEQFF	TGCGCCAGCAGCCGGGACAGAGCCTACAATGAGCAGTTCTTC
TRBD2	TRBV6-1	-	TRBJ2-1	CASSEGWRGARNEQFF	TGTGCCAGCAGTGAAGGGTGGCGGGGGGCCCGGAATGAGCAGTTCTTC
-	TRBV28	-	TRBJ1-3	CASRRTGKAGNTIYF	TGTGCCAGCAGACGCACAGGGAAAGCCGGAAACACCATATATTTT
-	TRBV7-2	-	TRBJ2-3	CASSPRGADTQYF	TGTGCCAGCAGTCCCCGGGGCGCAGATACGCAGTATTTT
TRBD1	TRBV28	-	TRBJ2-7	CASRPPTGGIYEQYF	TGTGCCAGCAGACCTCCGACAGGGGGCATATACGAGCAGTACTTC
-	TRBV6-6	-	TRBJ1-2	CASSDYYGYTF	TGTGCCAGCTCCGACTACTATGGCTACACCTTC
-	TRBV28	-	TRBJ1-1	CASSPFREGNTEAFF	TGTGCCAGCAGTCCCTTCAGGGAGGGGAACACTGAAGCTTTCTTT
-	TRBV28	-	TRBJ1-6	CASSPQTHSSYNSPLHF	TGTGCCAGCAGTCCTCAGACACATAGCTCCTATAATTCACCCCTCCACTTT
TRBD2	TRBV4-3	-	TRBJ2-7	CASSQVNGGAYEQYF	TGCGCCAGCAGCCAAGTGAACGGGGGGGCCTACGAGCAGTACTTC
TRBD1	TRBV29-1	-	TRBJ2-2	CSVERQGAGELFF	TGCAGCGTTGAACGACAGGGGGCCGGGGAGCTGTTTTTT
-	TRBV4-2	-	TRBJ1-2	CASRDLSGYTF	TGTGCCAGCAGAGATTTGAGTGGCTACACCTTC
-	TRBV5-1	-	TRBJ2-5	CASSVGAQETQYF	TGCGCCAGCAGCGTGGGAGCACAAGAGACCCAGTACTTC
TRBD2	TRBV9	-	TRBJ2-2	CASSVGSGASTGELFF	TGTGCCAGCAGCGTAGGCAGCGGGGCGTCCACCGGGGAGCTGTTTTTT
-	TRBV7-6	-	TRBJ2-1	CASSGHSGRTYNEQFF	TGTGCCAGCAGCGGTCATAGCGGTCGAACCTACAATGAGCAGTTCTTC
-	TRBV18	-	TRBJ2-3	CASSLGTDTQYF	TGTGCCAGCTCACTGGGCACAGATACGCAGTATTTT
-	TRBV7-3	-	TRBJ2-1	CASSYPGEFGDNEQFF	TGTGCCAGCAGCTATCCCGGGGAATTTGGCGACAATGAGCAGTTCTTC
TRBD1	TRBV7-9	-	TRBJ2-7	CASRNAAGGSYEQYF	TGTGCCAGCAGAAACGCGGCAGGGGGCTCCTACGAGCAGTACTTC
-	TRBV19	-	TRBJ1-1	CASSLILGNTEAFF	TGTGCCAGTAGTCTTATATTGGGAAACACTGAAGCTTTCTTT
-	TRBV29-1	-	TRBJ2-5	CSVEKKGGRTETQYF	TGCAGCGTTGAAAAGAAGGGGGGGCGAACAGAGACCCAGTACTTC
-	TRBV18	once	TRBJ2-3	CASSPLVADTQYF	TGTGCCAGCTCACCCCTAGTCGCGGATACGCAGTATTTT
TRBD2	TRBV7-9	once	TRBJ2-7	CASSSRLAGTYEQYF	TGTGCCAGCAGCTCCCGACTAGCGGGGACGTACGAGCAGTACTTC
-	TRBV9	-	TRBJ2-3	CASSVLSGGGGTDTQYF	TGTGCCAGCAGCGTCCTTTCCGGGGGTGGCGGCACAGATACGCAGTATTTT
-	TRBV2	once	TRBJ2-7	CASSETQGAYEQYF	TGTGCCAGCAGTGAAACCCAGGGAGCCTACGAGCAGTACTTC
-	TRBV9	-	TRBJ2-7	CASSAHVHSSYEQYF	TGTGCCAGCAGCGCGCACGTCCACAGCTCCTACGAGCAGTACTTC
TRBD1	TRBV7-2	-	TRBJ2-5	CASSLGTGEETQYF	TGTGCCAGCAGCTTAGGGACAGGTGAAGAGACCCAGTACTTC
TRBD2	TRBV10-3	-	TRBJ2-5	CAISGTSGGETQYF	TGTGCCATCAGCGGGACTAGCGGGGGGGAGACCCAGTACTTC
TRBD1	TRBV6-5	once	TRBJ1-2	CASSYSNYPGGDGYTF	TGTGCCAGCAGTTACTCGAATTATCCAGGGGGCGATGGCTACACCTTC
TRBD1	TRBV19	-	TRBJ2-1	CASSTNRGWNEQFF	TGTGCCAGTAGTACTAACAGGGGCTGGAATGAGCAGTTCTTC
TRBD1	TRBV18	-	TRBJ2-7	CASSPTGGIDYEQYF	TGTGCCAGCTCACCAACAGGGGGCATCGACTACGAGCAGTACTTC
TRBD2	TRBV10-3	once	TRBJ2-3	CAISEGLASDTQYF	TGTGCCATCAGTGAGGGACTAGCTTCAGATACGCAGTATTTT
-	TRBV28	-	TRBJ2-3	CASSFERDTQYF	TGTGCCAGCAGTTTCGAGCGAGATACGCAGTATTTT
-	TRBV4-2	-	TRBJ1-1	CASSPKRGGAEAFF	TGTGCCAGCAGCCCAAAAAGAGGGGGGGCTGAAGCTTTCTTT
-	TRBV5-1	-	TRBJ1-1	CASSLYRNTEAFF	TGCGCCAGCAGCTTGTACAGGAACACTGAAGCTTTCTTT
-	TRBV6-1	-	TRBJ1-6	CASREQGSNSPLHF	TGTGCCAGCAGGGAACAGGGTAGTAATTCACCCCTCCACTTT
-	TRBV6-6	-	TRBJ2-7	CASRMDSYEQYF	TGTGCCAGCAGAATGGACAGCTACGAGCAGTACTTC
-	TRBV5-3	-	TRBJ2-3	CARSFRGGADTQYF	TGTGCCAGAAGCTTTAGGGGGGGCGCAGATACGCAGTATTTT
TRBD2	TRBV5-1	-	TRBJ2-3	CASSSGLAGAEADTQYF	TGCGCCAGCAGCTCGGGACTAGCGGGGGCCGAGGCAGATACGCAGTATTTT
-	TRBV7-7	once	TRBJ2-5	CASSPFAGEETQYF	TGTGCTAGCAGCCCCTTTGCGGGTGAAGAGACCCAGTACTTC
-	TRBV5-1	-	TRBJ2-7	CASSVNWDKGQYF	TGCGCCAGCAGCGTGAATTGGGACAAGGGGCAGTACTTC
-	TRBV5-6	-	TRBJ1-2	CASSEGLNYGYTF	TGTGCCAGCAGCGAAGGTCTGAACTATGGCTACACCTTC
-	TRBV4-1	-	TRBJ2-1	CASTERAANYNEQFF	TGCGCCAGCACCGAGAGGGCGGCTAACTACAATGAGCAGTTCTTC
-	TRBV5-6	-	TRBJ2-5	CASSLNLPGVETQYF	TGTGCCAGCAGCTTGAACTTACCCGGGGTAGAGACCCAGTACTTC
TRBD2	TRBV28	-	TRBJ2-7	CASRVTILAGYEQYF	TGTGCCAGCAGGGTCACAATTCTAGCGGGGTACGAGCAGTACTTC
-	TRBV5-1	-	TRBJ1-4	CASSLTTTNEKLFF	TGCGCCAGCAGCTTGACAACAACTAATGAAAAACTGTTTTTT
-	TRBV6-5	once	TRBJ1-2	CASSYFIEGGYTF	TGTGCCAGCAGTTACTTCATCGAGGGGGGCTACACCTTC
-	TRBV19	-	TRBJ2-5	CASSIDKETQYF	TGTGCCAGTAGTATAGACAAAGAGACCCAGTACTTC
-	TRBV9	-	TRBJ1-2	CASSVAKSGGNYGYTF	TGTGCCAGCAGCGTAGCTAAGTCGGGGGGAAACTATGGCTACACCTTC